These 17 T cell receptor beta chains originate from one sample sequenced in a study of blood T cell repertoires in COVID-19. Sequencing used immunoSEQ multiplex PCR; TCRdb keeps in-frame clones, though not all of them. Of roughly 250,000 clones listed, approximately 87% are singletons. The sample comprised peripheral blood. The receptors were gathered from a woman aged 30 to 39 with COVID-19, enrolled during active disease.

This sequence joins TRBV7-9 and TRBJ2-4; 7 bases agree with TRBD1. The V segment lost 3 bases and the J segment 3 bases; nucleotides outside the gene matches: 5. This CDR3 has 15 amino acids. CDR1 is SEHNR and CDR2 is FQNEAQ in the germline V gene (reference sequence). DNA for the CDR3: TGTGCCAGCAGCTTCAACAGGGGCGGCAAAAACATTCAGTACTTC. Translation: CASSFNRGGKNIQYF.

CDR3 DNA sequence: TGCGCCAGCAGCCCCGGGACAGTTACCTACAATGAGCAGTTCTTC. It is translated as CASSPGTVTYNEQFF. This chain connects TRBV5-1 to TRBJ2-1, with 7 bases lining up with TRBD1. Germline trimming cut 4 bases from V and 2 bases from J; bases unmatched to any gene: 6. The V gene's germline CDR1 is SGHRS and CDR2 YFSETQ. The CDR3 length is 15 residues.

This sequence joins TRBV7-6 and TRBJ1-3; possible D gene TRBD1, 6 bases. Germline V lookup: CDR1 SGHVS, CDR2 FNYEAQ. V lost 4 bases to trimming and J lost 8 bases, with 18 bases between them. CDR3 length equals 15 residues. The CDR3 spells CASSSDSASADTIYF. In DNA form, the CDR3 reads TGTGCCAGCAGCTCGGACAGTGCCTCTGCGGACACCATATATTTT.

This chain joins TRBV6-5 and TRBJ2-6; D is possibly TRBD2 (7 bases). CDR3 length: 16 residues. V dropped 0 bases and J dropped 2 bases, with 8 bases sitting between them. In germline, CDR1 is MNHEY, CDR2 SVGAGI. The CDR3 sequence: CASSYSRGPGANVLTF. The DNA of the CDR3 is TGTGCCAGCAGTTACTCGCGGGGGCCTGGGGCCAACGTCCTGACTTTC.

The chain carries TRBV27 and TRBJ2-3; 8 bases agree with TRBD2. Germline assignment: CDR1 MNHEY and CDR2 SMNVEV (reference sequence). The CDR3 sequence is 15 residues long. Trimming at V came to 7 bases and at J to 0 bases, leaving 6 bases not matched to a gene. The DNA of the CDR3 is TGTGCCAGCAACTGGGTAGCGGGGAGCACAGATACGCAGTATTTT. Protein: CASNWVAGSTDTQYF.

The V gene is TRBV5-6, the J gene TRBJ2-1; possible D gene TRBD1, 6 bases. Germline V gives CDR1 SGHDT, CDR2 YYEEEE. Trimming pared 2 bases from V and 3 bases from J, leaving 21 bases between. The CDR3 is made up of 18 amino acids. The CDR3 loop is CASSFPSPHREDYNEQFF. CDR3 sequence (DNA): TGTGCCAGCAGCTTCCCCTCCCCACACAGGGAAGACTACAATGAGCAGTTCTTC.

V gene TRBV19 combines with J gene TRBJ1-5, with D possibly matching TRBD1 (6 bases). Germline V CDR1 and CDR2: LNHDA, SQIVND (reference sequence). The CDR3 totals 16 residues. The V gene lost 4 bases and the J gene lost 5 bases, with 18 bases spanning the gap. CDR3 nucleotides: TGTGCCAGTAGTACCTCCGGGACAAGTGCCTATCAGCCCCAGCATTTT. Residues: CASSTSGTSAYQPQHF.

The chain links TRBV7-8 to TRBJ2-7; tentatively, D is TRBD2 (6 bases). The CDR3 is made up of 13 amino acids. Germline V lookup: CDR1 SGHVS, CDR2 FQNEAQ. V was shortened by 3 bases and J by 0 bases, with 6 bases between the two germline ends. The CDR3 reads CASSFSGSYEQYF. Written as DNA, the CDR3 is TGTGCCAGCAGCTTTAGCGGCTCCTACGAGCAGTACTTC.

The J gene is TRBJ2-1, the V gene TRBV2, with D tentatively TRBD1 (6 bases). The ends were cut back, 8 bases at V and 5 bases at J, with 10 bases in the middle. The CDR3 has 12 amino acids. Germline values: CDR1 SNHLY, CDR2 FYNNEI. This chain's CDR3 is CASSDRDNEQFF. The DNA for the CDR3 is TGTGCCAGCTCGGACAGAGACAATGAGCAGTTCTTC.

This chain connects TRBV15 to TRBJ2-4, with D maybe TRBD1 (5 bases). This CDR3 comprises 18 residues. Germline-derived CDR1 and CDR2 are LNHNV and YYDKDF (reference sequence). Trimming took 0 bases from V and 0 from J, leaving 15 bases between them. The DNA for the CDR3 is TGTGCCACCAGCAGAGATCGCCAGGGCCCCATAGCCAAAAACATTCAGTACTTC. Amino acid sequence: CATSRDRQGPIAKNIQYF.

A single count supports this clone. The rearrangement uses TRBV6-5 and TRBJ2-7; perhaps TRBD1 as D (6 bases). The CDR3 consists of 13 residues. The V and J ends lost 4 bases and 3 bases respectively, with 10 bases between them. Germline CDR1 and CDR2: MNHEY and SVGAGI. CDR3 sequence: CASSSGTIYEQYF. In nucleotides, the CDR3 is TGTGCCAGCAGTTCCGGGACAATCTACGAGCAGTACTTC.

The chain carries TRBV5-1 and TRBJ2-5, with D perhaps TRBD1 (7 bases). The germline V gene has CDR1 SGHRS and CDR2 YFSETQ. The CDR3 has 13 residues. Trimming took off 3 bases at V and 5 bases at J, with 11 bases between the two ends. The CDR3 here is CASSSRGRETQYF. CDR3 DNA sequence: TGCGCCAGCAGCTCCAGGGGGAGGGAGACCCAGTACTTC.

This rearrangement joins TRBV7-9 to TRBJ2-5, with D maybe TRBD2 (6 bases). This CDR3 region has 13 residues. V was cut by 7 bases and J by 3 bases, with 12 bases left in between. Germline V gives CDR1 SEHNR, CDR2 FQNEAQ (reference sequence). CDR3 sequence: CASMLGLEETQYF. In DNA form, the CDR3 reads TGTGCCAGCATGTTGGGACTCGAAGAGACCCAGTACTTC.

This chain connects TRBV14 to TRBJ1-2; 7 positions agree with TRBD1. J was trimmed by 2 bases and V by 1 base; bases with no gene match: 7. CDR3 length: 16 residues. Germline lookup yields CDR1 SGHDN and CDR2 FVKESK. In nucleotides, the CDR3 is TGTGCCAGCAGCCAAGGTGGGACAGCTGTAAACTATGGCTACACCTTC. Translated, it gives CASSQGGTAVNYGYTF.

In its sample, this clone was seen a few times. CDR3 nucleotides: TGTGCCAGTAACTTAAGGGGGGGGAACACTGAAGCTTTCTTT. Protein: CASNLRGGNTEAFF. The V gene is TRBV19, the J gene TRBJ1-1, with D perhaps matching TRBD1 (6 bases). V lost 7 bases, J lost 1 base, and 13 bases lay in between. Germline assignment: CDR1 LNHDA and CDR2 SQIVND (reference sequence). This CDR3 has 14 amino acids.

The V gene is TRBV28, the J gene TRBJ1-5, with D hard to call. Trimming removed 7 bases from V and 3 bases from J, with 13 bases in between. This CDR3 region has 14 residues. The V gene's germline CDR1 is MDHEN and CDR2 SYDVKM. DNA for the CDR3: TGTGCCAGCACCCTAGGCGGTCCCAATCAGCCCCAGCATTTT. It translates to CASTLGGPNQPQHF.

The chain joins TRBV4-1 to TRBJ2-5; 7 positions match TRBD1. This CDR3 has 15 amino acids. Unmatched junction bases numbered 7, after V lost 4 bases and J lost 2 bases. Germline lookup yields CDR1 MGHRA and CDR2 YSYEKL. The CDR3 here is CASSPGQTIQETQYF. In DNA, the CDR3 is TGCGCCAGCAGCCCGGGACAGACCATTCAAGAGACCCAGTACTTC.